This TCR beta chain was obtained from a study of blood T cells in healthy people across ages. V trimming: 1 base; J trimming: 4 bases; junction bases outside the gene matches: 13. The CDR3 spans 17 residues. Germline V gene lookup returns CDR1 SQVTM and CDR2 ANQGSEA. For every donor, a draw yielded 9.5 to 10 milliliters of peripheral blood. This clonotype was counted a few times. Primed by a sample-barcoded 5' primer and a J-beta primer mix, a second PCR proceeded for 7 to 11 cycles. Sequencing yielded, for each sample, at least 2.5 million paired-end reads carrying CDR3. Via MiXCR, TCRdb re-called the 5' RACE reads, giving one row per CDR3 protein. This table holds approximately 800,000 distinct CDR3 sequences, 56% found once.

The sequenced material came from blood. The clonotype was recovered from a middle-aged man in good health. V is TRBV29-1 and J is TRBJ1-2; 9 positions match TRBD1. The CDR3 DNA reads as TGCAGCGTTGAAGGGGGGGACAGGGTTCGTGCCCTCTATGGCTACACCTTC. As protein: CSVEGGDRVRALYGYTF.